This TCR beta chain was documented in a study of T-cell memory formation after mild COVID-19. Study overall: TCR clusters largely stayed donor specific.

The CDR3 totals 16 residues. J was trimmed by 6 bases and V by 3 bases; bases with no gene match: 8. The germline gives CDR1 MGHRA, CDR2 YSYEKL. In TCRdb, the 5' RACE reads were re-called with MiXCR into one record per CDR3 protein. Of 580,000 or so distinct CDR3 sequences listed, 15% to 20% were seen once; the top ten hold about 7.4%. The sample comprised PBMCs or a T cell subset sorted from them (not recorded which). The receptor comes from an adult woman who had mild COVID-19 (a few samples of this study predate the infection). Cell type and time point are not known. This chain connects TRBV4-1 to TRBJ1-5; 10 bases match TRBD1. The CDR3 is CASSHTQTGGFQPQHF. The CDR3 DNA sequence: TGCGCCAGCAGCCACACCCAGACAGGGGGCTTTCAGCCCCAGCATTTT.